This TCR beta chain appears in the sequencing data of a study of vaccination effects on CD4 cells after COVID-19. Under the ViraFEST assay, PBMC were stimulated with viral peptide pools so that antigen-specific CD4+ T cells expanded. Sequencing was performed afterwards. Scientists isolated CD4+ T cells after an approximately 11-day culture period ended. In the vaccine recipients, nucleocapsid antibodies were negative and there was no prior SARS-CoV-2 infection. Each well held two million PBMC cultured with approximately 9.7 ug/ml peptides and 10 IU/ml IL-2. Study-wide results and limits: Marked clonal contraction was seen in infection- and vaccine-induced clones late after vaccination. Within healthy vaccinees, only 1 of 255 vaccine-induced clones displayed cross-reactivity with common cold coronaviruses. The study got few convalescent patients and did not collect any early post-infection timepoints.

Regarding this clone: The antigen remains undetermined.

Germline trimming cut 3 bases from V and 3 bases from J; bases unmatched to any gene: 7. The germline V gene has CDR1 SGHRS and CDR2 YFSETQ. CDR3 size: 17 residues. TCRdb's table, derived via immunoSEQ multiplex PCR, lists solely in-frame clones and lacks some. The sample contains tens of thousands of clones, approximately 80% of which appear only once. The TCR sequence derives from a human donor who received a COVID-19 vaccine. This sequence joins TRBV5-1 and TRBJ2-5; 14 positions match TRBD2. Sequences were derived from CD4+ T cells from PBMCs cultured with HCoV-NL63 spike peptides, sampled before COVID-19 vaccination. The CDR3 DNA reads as TGCGCCAGCAGCTCAAGGACTAGCGGGGGGCCGGAAGAGACCCAGTACTTC. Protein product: CASSSRTSGGPEETQYF.